Following are 26 T cell receptor beta chains from one sample sequenced in a study of blood T cell repertoires in COVID-19. Generated by immunoSEQ multiplex PCR, the TCRdb table keeps only in-frame clones and is missing some. Of roughly 100,000 clones in the sample, 80% to 90% are singletons; the top ten hold about 5.2%. Source material: peripheral blood. These receptors originate from a woman at least 80 years old with active COVID-19.

The rearrangement uses TRBV27 and TRBJ2-7; 9 nucleotides align to TRBD1. The germline CDR1 and CDR2 sequences are MNHEY and SMNVEV (reference sequence). This CDR3 has 16 residues. Trimming at V came to 5 bases and at J to 4 bases, leaving 12 bases not matched to a gene. CDR3: CASSRSIGTGIYEQYF. CDR3 nucleotides: TGTGCCAGCAGTAGATCGATCGGGACAGGGATTTACGAGCAGTACTTC.

J is TRBJ2-7 and V is TRBV4-2; D is perhaps TRBD1 (5 bases). CDR3 size: 14 residues. CDR1 is LGHNA, CDR2 YNFKEQ, per germline. V was clipped by 4 bases and J by 5 bases, with 15 bases between them. CDR3 in DNA: TGTGCCAGCAGCCTGGCAGGGTCTAGGCACGAGCAGTACTTC. As protein: CASSLAGSRHEQYF.

The chain employs TRBV5-1 and TRBJ1-1; D gene uncertain. This CDR3 comprises 15 residues. Germline assignment: CDR1 SGHRS and CDR2 YFSETQ. Trimming shortened V by 3 bases and J by 0 bases, and 12 bases separated the two germline ends. CDR3 nucleotides: TGCGCCAGCAGCTCCAGTCCGATCATGAACACTGAAGCTTTCTTT. Translating gives CASSSSPIMNTEAFF.

This clone has just a few counts. The gene calls are TRBV7-2 and TRBJ2-1, with D perhaps matching TRBD1 (5 bases). With 3 bases removed from V and 8 bases from J, the gap between germline ends came to 14 bases. The CDR3 length is 14 residues. Germline loops: CDR1 SGHTA, CDR2 FQGNSA. The CDR3 DNA sequence: TGTGCCAGCAGCTTTGGACATATGGTCGATGAGCAGTTCTTC. This encodes CASSFGHMVDEQFF.

The chain combines TRBV24-1 with TRBJ2-1, with D possibly being TRBD1 (5 bases). Germline V gene lookup returns CDR1 KGHDR and CDR2 SFDVKD. Trimming stripped 9 bases from V and 5 bases from J, with 16 bases between. CDR3 length: 14 amino acids. CDR3 loop: CATHLGAHHNEQFF. CDR3 coding DNA: TGTGCCACCCACTTAGGGGCCCATCACAATGAGCAGTTCTTC.

The chain combines TRBV19 with TRBJ2-3, with a possible D match to TRBD2 (5 bases). V was shortened by 10 bases and J by 3 bases, with 17 bases between the two germline ends. CDR1 and CDR2 (germline): LNHDA, SQIVND (reference sequence). The CDR3 consists of 14 residues. CDR3: CATRTRSGTDTQYF. CDR3 sequence (DNA): TGTGCCACCAGAACTAGATCGGGGACAGATACGCAGTATTTT.

This rearrangement joins TRBV9 to TRBJ1-1; D remains ambiguous. The V gene's germline CDR1 is SGDLS and CDR2 YYNGEE. The length of the CDR3 is 14 residues. V lost 4 bases to trimming and J lost 0 bases, with 10 bases between them. CDR3 in amino acids: CASSPIPMNTEAFF. The CDR3 region has the DNA TGTGCCAGCAGCCCAATCCCAATGAACACTGAAGCTTTCTTT.

CDR3 sequence: CAWSRTDRAQPQHF. DNA of the CDR3: TGTGCCTGGAGTAGGACGGACAGGGCTCAGCCCCAGCATTTT. This chain connects TRBV30 to TRBJ1-5, with 8 bases aligning to TRBD1. In germline, CDR1 is GTSNPN, CDR2 SVGIG (reference sequence). The ends lost 2 bases at V and 6 bases at J; junction bases unmatched: 6. This CDR3 has 14 residues. The variable domain in full, completed from reference TRBV30 and TRBJ1-5, reads SQTIHQWPATLVQPVGSPLSLECTVEGTSNPNLYWYRQAAGRGLQLLFYSVGIGQISSEVPQNLSASRPQDRQFILSSKKLLLSDSGFYLCAWSRTDRAQPQHFGDGTRLSIL.

The chain combines TRBV3-1 (or the pseudogene TRBV3-2) with TRBJ2-2, with D possibly TRBD2 on 6 matching bases. The CDR3 spans 14 residues. V lost 4 bases, J lost 5 bases, and 11 bases lay in between. CDR1 and CDR2 from the germline V gene are LGHDT and YNNKEL (reference sequence). The CDR3 coding sequence is TGTGCCAGCAGCCCGGGACTCGGTACCGGGGAGCTGTTTTTT. Translation gives CASSPGLGTGELFF.

The chain couples TRBV7-3 to TRBJ2-7, with a possible D match to TRBD2 (5 bases). CDR1 is SGHTA, CDR2 FQGTGA, per germline. The germline V and J ends were trimmed by 3 bases and 0 bases, with 9 bases remaining between them. The CDR3 loop spans 14 amino acids. This chain's CDR3 is CASSFGKGSYEQYF. The CDR3 DNA follows: TGTGCCAGCAGCTTCGGGAAGGGCTCCTACGAGCAGTACTTC.

This rearrangement joins TRBV13 to TRBJ2-2, with 7 bases fitting TRBD1. This CDR3 is 16 amino acids long. Germline-derived CDR1 and CDR2 are PRHDT and FYEKMQ (reference sequence). V was clipped by 6 bases and J by 6 bases; unmatched bases: 13. This chain's CDR3 is CASRPDRVGLAGELFF. The CDR3, as DNA: TGTGCCAGCAGACCCGACAGGGTCGGCTTAGCCGGGGAGCTGTTTTTT.

The chain joins TRBV7-3 to TRBJ1-6; 10 bases are shared with TRBD1. The CDR3 spans 15 residues. The V gene's germline CDR1 is SGHTA and CDR2 FQGTGA. With V trimmed by 3 bases and J by 10 bases, 6 bases remained unmatched. This CDR3 reads CASSLKGQGGSPLHF. The CDR3 DNA sequence: TGTGCCAGCAGCTTGAAAGGACAGGGGGGATCACCCCTCCACTTT.

This chain connects TRBV7-8 to TRBJ1-5; 8 positions match TRBD1. The V and J ends lost 5 bases and 4 bases, in that order; junction bases with no gene match: 7. This CDR3 region has 15 residues. CDR1 is SGHVS and CDR2 is FQNEAQ in the germline V gene. The CDR3 DNA follows: TGTGCCAGCAGCGCACCGGGACAGGTAAATCAGCCCCAGCATTTT. Protein: CASSAPGQVNQPQHF.

DNA for the CDR3: TGTGCCATCAGTGCCCTAGCGGGATTCTCCTACAATGAGCAGTTCTTC. It encodes CAISALAGFSYNEQFF. The chain recombines TRBV10-3 with TRBJ2-1; 9 bases are a match to TRBD2. Trimming cost V 4 bases and J 0 bases; bases outside gene matches: 4. CDR1 and CDR2 (germline): ENHRY, SYGVKD. This CDR3 region has 16 residues.

The CDR3 coding sequence is TGTGCCAGCAACGGGGGGGACTACTACAATGAGCAGTTCTTC. Protein: CASNGGDYYNEQFF. The chain joins TRBV9 to TRBJ2-1; 8 nucleotides agree with TRBD2. The V gene's germline CDR1 is SGDLS and CDR2 YYNGEE. With V trimmed by 6 bases and J by 3 bases, 5 bases remained unmatched. CDR3 length: 14 amino acids.

This clone was recorded once. The genes are TRBV3-1 (or the pseudogene TRBV3-2) and TRBJ2-2; 11 bases are shared with TRBD2. There are 17 residues in the CDR3. In germline, CDR1 is LGHDT, CDR2 YNNKEL (reference sequence). The V segment lost 3 bases and the J segment 1 base; nucleotides outside the gene matches: 4. The CDR3 coding sequence is TGTGCCAGCAGCCAGCTCCTAGCGGGAGGGAACACCGGGGAGCTGTTTTTT. Encoded protein: CASSQLLAGGNTGELFF.

The chain links TRBV28 to TRBJ2-2; 9 bases agree with TRBD2. After removal of 6 bases from V and 7 bases from J, the junction contained 27 bases not matched to a gene. Germline loops: CDR1 MDHEN, CDR2 SYDVKM. The CDR3 consists of 21 residues. The CDR3, as DNA: TGTGCCAGCAGGCGGATGCGGAGCTGGGGGTCCAGCGGGAGGAGAGGCGGGGAGCTGTTTTTT. Translated, it gives CASRRMRSWGSSGRRGGELFF.

In the case of this clone: Other nucleotide sequences in the sample specify the same CDR3. V is TRBV28 and J is TRBJ1-6, with 10 bases that match TRBD1. With V trimmed by 6 bases and J by 0 bases, 5 bases remained unmatched. Germline V gene lookup returns CDR1 MDHEN and CDR2 SYDVKM. The CDR3 is 17 amino acids. The CDR3 sequence is CASSSRDRGSYNSPLHF. The DNA for the CDR3 is TGTGCCAGCAGCTCCCGGGACAGGGGCTCCTATAATTCACCCCTCCACTTT.

The chain employs TRBV7-9 and TRBJ2-3; D remains ambiguous. The CDR3 runs 15 residues. From germline, CDR1 is SEHNR and CDR2 FQNEAQ (reference sequence). V lost 0 bases and J lost 6, with 13 bases in between. The CDR3: CASSLAGRSVDTQYF. The CDR3 nucleotides are TGTGCCAGCAGCTTAGCGGGCCGGTCCGTGGATACGCAGTATTTT.

The chain carries TRBV28 and TRBJ1-4, with 8 positions matching TRBD1. J lost 7 bases, V lost 6 bases, and 7 bases had no gene match. The V gene's germline CDR1 is MDHEN and CDR2 SYDVKM. The CDR3 spans 14 residues. The CDR3 reads CASSSSGGVEKLFF. The CDR3 DNA is TGTGCCAGCAGCTCTTCAGGGGGCGTTGAAAAACTGTTTTTT. Drawing the rest from reference TRBV28 and TRBJ1-4, the complete variable domain is DVKVTQSSRYLVKRTGEKVFLECVQDMDHENMFWYRQDPGLGLRLIYFSYDVKMKEKGDIPEGYSVSREKKERFSLILESASTNQTSMYLCASSSSGGVEKLFFGSGTQLSVL.

This sequence joins TRBV7-8 and TRBJ2-7; 16 nucleotides match TRBD2. CDR1 is SGHVS, CDR2 FQNEAQ, per germline. J gave up 2 bases and V 2 bases, and 15 bases lay outside the gene matches. The CDR3 covers 21 residues. The CDR3 DNA reads TGTGCCAGCAGCTTATCAAGCAACACCGGGACTAGCGGGAGGGCCACCTACGAGCAGTACTTC. Its translation is CASSLSSNTGTSGRATYEQYF.

This rearrangement joins TRBV30 to TRBJ2-7; 7 positions agree with TRBD1. Trimming took 0 bases from V and 7 from J; bases not matched to a gene: 12. The CDR3 spans 15 residues. Germline loops: CDR1 GTSNPN, CDR2 SVGIG (reference sequence). CDR3 region: CAWSVKAGARGEQYF. The CDR3 nucleotides are TGTGCCTGGAGTGTAAAGGCAGGGGCCAGGGGGGAGCAGTACTTC.

This chain links TRBV5-1 with TRBJ2-3, with 10 nucleotides matching TRBD2. CDR1 and CDR2 (germline): SGHRS, YFSETQ. This CDR3 has 15 amino acids. Trimming cost V 4 bases and J 6 bases; bases outside gene matches: 8. The CDR3 is CASSPGTSVADTQYF. As DNA, the CDR3 is TGCGCCAGCAGCCCCGGGACTAGCGTGGCGGATACGCAGTATTTT.

The rearrangement links TRBV10-3 to TRBJ1-3; no clear D. The germline CDR1 and CDR2 sequences are ENHRY and SYGVKD. Trimming removed 8 bases from V and 3 bases from J, with 2 bases in between. The CDR3 is made up of 10 amino acids. CDR3 sequence: CAIYGNTIYF. The DNA of the CDR3 is TGTGCCATCTATGGAAACACCATATATTTT.

The gene calls are TRBV6-5 and TRBJ2-7; 8 nucleotides line up with TRBD1. The V gene's germline CDR1 is MNHEY and CDR2 SVGAGI. The CDR3 extends over 13 amino acids. The trim removed 7 bases at V and 2 bases at J, leaving 4 bases unmatched. Here the CDR3 DNA reads TGTGCCAGCACGAACAGGGGGACCTACGAGCAGTACTTC. Encoded protein: CASTNRGTYEQYF.

V gene TRBV7-6 combines with J gene TRBJ2-1; possibly TRBD2 for D (7 bases). Trimming removed 1 base from V and 3 bases from J, with 13 bases in between. CDR3 length: 16 residues. Germline-derived CDR1 and CDR2 are SGHVS and FNYEAQ. CDR3 bases: TGTGCCAGCAGCTTAGTAGGGGGGGCTCTCTACAATGAGCAGTTCTTC. Its protein product is CASSLVGGALYNEQFF.